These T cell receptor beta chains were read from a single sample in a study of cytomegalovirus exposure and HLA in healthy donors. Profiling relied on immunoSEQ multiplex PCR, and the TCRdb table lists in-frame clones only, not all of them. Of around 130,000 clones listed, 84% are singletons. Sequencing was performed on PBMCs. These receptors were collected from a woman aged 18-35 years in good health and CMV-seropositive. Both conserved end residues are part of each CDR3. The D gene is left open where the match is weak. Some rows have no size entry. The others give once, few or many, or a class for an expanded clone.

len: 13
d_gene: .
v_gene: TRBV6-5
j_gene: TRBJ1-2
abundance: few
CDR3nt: TGTGCCAGCAGTTCTAGGATTCTCTATGGCTACACCTTC
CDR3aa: CASSSRILYGYTF

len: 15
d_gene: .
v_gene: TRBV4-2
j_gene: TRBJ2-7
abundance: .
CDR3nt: TGTGCCAGCAGCCAAGGTTCGGCGGGACTGAGTGAGCAGTACTTC
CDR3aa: CASSQGSAGLSEQYF

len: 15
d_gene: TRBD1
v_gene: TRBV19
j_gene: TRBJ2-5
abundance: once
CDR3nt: TGTGCCAGTCAGACCGGGACAGGGGTAGTTGAGACCCAGTACTTC
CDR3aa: CASQTGTGVVETQYF

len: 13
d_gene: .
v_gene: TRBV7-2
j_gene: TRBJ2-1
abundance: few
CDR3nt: TGTGCCAGCGTAGGGGGGGAGCACAATGAGCAGTTCTTC
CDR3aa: CASVGGEHNEQFF

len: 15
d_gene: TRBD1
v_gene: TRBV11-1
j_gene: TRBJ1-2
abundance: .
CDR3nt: TGTGCCAGCAGCCCCCGGGACAGGCCCTTCTATGGCTACACCTTC
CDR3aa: CASSPRDRPFYGYTF

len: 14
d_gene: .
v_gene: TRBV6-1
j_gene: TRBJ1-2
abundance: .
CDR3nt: TGTGCCAGCAGTGAATTACGGGGGGGCTATGGCTACACCTTC
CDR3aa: CASSELRGGYGYTF

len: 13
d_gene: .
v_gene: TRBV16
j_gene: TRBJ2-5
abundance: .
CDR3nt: TGTGCCAGCAGCCAAGAGGGTAGGGAGACCCAGTACTTC
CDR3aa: CASSQEGRETQYF

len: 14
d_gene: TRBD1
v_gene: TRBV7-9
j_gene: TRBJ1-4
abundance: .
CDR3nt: TGTGCCAGCAGCCGTTCAGGGGGAAATGAAAAACTGTTTTTT
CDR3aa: CASSRSGGNEKLFF

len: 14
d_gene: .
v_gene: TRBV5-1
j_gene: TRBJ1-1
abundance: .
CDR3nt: TGCGCCAGCACCTTTGGAGAACTTAACACTGAAGCTTTCTTT
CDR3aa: CASTFGELNTEAFF

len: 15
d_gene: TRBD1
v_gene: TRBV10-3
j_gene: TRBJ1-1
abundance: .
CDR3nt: TGTGCCATCAGTGCTAGGACAGGGAAAGGCACTGAAGCTTTCTTT
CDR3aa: CAISARTGKGTEAFF

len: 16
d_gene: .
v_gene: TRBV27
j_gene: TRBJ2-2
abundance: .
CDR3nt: TGTGCCAGCAGTTTACCAGAAGGGGGTTATCCCGGGGAGCTGTTTTTT
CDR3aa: CASSLPEGGYPGELFF

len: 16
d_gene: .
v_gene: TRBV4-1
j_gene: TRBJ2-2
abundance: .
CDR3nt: TGCGCCAGCAGCCAAGAAATGGGCATCCTTACCGGGGAGCTGTTTTTT
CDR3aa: CASSQEMGILTGELFF

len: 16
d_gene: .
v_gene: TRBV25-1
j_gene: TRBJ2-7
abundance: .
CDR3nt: TGTGCCAGCAGTCCCCAGAGGGAACGGCCCTCCTACGAGCAGTACTTC
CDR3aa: CASSPQRERPSYEQYF

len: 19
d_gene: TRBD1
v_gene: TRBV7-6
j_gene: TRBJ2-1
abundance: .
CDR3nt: TGTGCCAGCAGCTTAGTCCCCCCATATAGGCAGGGGGTCTACAATGAGCAGTTCTTC
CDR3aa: CASSLVPPYRQGVYNEQFF

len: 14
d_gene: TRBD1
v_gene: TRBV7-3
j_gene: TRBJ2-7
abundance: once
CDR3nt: TGTGCCAGCAGCTTAAAGGCAGGGGGCGGCGAGCAGTACTTC
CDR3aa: CASSLKAGGGEQYF

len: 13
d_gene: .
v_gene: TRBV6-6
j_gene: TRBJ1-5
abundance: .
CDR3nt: TGTGCCAGCAGTTCGACAGTCAATCAGCCCCAGCATTTT
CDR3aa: CASSSTVNQPQHF

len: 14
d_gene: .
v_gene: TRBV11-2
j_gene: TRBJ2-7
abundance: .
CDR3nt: TGTGCCAGCAAGGCGGTGGCAGGGGCCAACGAGCAGTACTTC
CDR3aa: CASKAVAGANEQYF

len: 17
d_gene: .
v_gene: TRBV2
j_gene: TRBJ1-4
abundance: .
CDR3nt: TGTGCCAGCAGTGGACAGGCAACCGAACTAACTAATGAAAAACTGTTTTTT
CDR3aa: CASSGQATELTNEKLFF

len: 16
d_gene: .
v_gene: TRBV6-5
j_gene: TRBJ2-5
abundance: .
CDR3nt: TGTGCCAGCAGTTACTCGACTTATCCAATCCGAGAGACCCAGTACTTC
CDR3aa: CASSYSTYPIRETQYF

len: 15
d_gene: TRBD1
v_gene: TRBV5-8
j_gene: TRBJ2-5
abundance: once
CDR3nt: TGTGCCAGCAGCCCCGGGACAGGGGATCGAGAGACCCAGTACTTC
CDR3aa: CASSPGTGDRETQYF

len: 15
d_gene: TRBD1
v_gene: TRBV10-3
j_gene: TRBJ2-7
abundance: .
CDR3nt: TGTGCCATCAGTCCCCGGGACAGGGTGCTATACGAGCAGTACTTC
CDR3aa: CAISPRDRVLYEQYF

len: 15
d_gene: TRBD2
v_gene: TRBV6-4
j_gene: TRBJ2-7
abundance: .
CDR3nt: TGTGCCAGCAGTGCGGGGGGACCTCGCTCCTACGAGCAGTACTTC
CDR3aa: CASSAGGPRSYEQYF

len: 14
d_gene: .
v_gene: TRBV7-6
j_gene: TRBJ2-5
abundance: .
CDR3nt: TGTGCCAGCAGCTCCTCCACCCCGCGGGAGACCCAGTACTTC
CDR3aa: CASSSSTPRETQYF

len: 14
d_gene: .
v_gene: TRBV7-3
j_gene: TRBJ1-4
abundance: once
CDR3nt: TGTGCCAGCAGCTTAAGTGGAGGCGGGGGAAAACTGTTTTTT
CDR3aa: CASSLSGGGGKLFF

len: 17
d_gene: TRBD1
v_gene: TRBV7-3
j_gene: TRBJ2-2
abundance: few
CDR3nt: TGTGCCAGCAGCTCTAGTAAAGGGGGCTCGAACACCGGGGAGCTGTTTTTT
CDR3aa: CASSSSKGGSNTGELFF

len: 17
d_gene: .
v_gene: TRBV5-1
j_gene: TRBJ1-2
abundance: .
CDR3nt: TGCGCCAGCAGCTTGGTAGGACCGGACCTCGGGACTTATGGCTACACCTTC
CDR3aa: CASSLVGPDLGTYGYTF

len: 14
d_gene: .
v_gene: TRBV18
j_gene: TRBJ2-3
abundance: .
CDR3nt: TGTGCCAGCTCACATGGGAGAGTCACAGATACGCAGTATTTT
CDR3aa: CASSHGRVTDTQYF

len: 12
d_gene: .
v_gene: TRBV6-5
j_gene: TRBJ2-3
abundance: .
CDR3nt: TGTGCCAGCTGGGAGGCACGGAATACGCAGTATTTT
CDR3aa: CASWEARNTQYF

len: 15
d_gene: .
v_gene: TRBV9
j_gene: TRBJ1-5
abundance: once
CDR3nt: TGTGCCAGCAGCGTACTAGGAACCCCTAATCAGCCCCAGCATTTT
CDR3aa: CASSVLGTPNQPQHF

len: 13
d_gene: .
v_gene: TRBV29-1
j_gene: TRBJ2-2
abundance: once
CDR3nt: TGCAGCGTTGAACTAGAGTTCCCCGGGGAGCTGTTTTTT
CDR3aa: CSVELEFPGELFF

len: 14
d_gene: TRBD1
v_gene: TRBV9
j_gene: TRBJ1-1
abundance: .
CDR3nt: TGTGCCAGCAGCACAGGACAGGTGTACACTGAAGCTTTCTTT
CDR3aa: CASSTGQVYTEAFF

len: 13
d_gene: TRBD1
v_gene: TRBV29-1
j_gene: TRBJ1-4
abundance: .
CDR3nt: TGCAGCGTTGCGGGACAGGAATACGAAAAACTGTTTTTT
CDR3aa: CSVAGQEYEKLFF

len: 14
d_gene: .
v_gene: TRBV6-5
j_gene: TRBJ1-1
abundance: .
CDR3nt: TGTGCCAGCAGTTGGGGCGAGCGGGGCACTGAAGCTTTCTTT
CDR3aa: CASSWGERGTEAFF

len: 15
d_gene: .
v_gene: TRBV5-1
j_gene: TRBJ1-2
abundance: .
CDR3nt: TGCGCCAGCAGCTTGGCCAGTGACACATACTATGGCTACACCTTC
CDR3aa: CASSLASDTYYGYTF

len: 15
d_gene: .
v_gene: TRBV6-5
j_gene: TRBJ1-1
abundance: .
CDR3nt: TGTGCCAGCAGTTACGGGGCAGTAGTGAACACTGAAGCTTTCTTT
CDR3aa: CASSYGAVVNTEAFF

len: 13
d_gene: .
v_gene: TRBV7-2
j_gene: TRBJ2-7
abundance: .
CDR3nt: TGTGCCAGCAGCCTAGGCGGGGACTACGAGCAGTACTTC
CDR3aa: CASSLGGDYEQYF

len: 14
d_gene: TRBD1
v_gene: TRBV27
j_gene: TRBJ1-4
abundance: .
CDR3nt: TGTGCCAGCAGGACGGACAGGGGGAATGAAAAACTGTTTTTT
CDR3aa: CASRTDRGNEKLFF

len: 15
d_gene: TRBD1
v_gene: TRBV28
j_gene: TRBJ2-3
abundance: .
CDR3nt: TGTGCCAGCAGCCAAGAACAGGGGTGGGCAGATACGCAGTATTTT
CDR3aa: CASSQEQGWADTQYF

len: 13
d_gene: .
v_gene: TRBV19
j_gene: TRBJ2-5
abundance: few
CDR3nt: TGTGCCAGTAGTATGCAGGAGGGAGAGACCCAGTACTTC
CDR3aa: CASSMQEGETQYF

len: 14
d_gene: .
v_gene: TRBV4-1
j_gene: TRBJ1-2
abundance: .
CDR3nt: TGCGCCAGCAGCCAAGAGAGGGAGGACTATGGCTACACCTTC
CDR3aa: CASSQEREDYGYTF

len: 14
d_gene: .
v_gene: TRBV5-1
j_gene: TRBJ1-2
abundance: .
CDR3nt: TGCGCCAGCAGTCGGGAAGGGCAGGACTATGGCTACACCTTC
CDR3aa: CASSREGQDYGYTF

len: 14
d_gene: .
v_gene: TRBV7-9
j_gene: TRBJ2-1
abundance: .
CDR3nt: TGTTCCAGCAGCTTGCTCGGGGGCTACAATGAGCAGTTCTTC
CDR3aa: CSSSLLGGYNEQFF

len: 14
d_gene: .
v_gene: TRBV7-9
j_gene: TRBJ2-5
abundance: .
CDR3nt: TGTGCCAGCAGCTTAGCGACTAACCAAGAGACCCAGTACTTC
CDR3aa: CASSLATNQETQYF

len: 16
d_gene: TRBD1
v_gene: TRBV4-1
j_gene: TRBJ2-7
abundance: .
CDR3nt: TGCGCCAGCAGCCAGATGATAGGACAGGGTTACTACGAGCAGTACTTC
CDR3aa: CASSQMIGQGYYEQYF

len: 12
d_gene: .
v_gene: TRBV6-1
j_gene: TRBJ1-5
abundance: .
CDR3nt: TGTGCCACCGCAGGTAGCAATCAGCCCCAGCATTTT
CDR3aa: CATAGSNQPQHF

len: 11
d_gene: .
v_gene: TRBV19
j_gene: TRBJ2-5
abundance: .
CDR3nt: TGTGCCAGTAGTACCCGGGAGACCCAGTACTTC
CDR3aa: CASSTRETQYF

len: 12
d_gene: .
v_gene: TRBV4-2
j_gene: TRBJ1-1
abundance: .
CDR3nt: TGTGCCAGCAGCCTGGACAGCACTGAAGCTTTCTTT
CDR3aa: CASSLDSTEAFF

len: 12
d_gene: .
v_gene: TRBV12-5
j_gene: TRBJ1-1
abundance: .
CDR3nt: TGTGCTAGTGGACAGGTGATCACTGAAGCTTTCTTT
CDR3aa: CASGQVITEAFF